This T cell receptor beta chain was obtained from a study of tumor-infiltrating lymphocytes in localized non-small cell lung cancer. Study-wide background: Patients included smokers and never-smokers with various histologies, some sampled after neoadjuvant chemotherapy.

In the case of this clone: Its target is not known.

This CDR3 comprises 12 residues. The V end lost 1 base, the J end lost 6 bases, and 7 bases lay between the germline ends. Germline V gene sequence: CDR1 LGHNA, CDR2 YSLEER. TCRdb's copy holds only in-frame clones and misses some; the assay was immunoSEQ multiplex PCR. This table has several thousand clones, about 69% appearing once. General study results and limits: Different pieces of the same tissue went to different assays, confounding technical variation with intratumor heterogeneity. No T-cell fraction difference was seen between IM1 and IM2 tumors.

The sequenced sample was uninvolved lung tissue not adjacent to the tumor. The chain couples TRBV4-3 to TRBJ2-7; the D is unclear. The sequence came from a human donor with non-small cell lung cancer. The CDR3 sequence is CASSQGRGEQYF. For the CDR3, the DNA is TGCGCCAGCAGCCAAGGGAGAGGCGAGCAGTACTTC.